This T cell receptor (beta chain) was profiled in a study of cytomegalovirus exposure and HLA in healthy donors. Study-level background: Approximately 85 million unique TCRs from HLA-typed donors made up an early data release. General study points: Fewer N-insertions (relative to the approximately 700-donor mean) were reportedly seen in an Asian-associated ancestry cluster in a later analysis.

The PCR contained 60 Vbeta and 13 Jbeta primers. Profiled with immunoSEQ multiplex PCR; TCRdb holds only in-frame clones, not every one. The repertoire has around 120,000 clones, roughly 82% of them found once; the top ten carry about 3.9%. Trimming at V came to 0 bases and at J to 4 bases, leaving 5 bases not matched to a gene. The CDR3 is 15 amino acids. CDR1 and CDR2 (germline): SGDLS, YYNGEE. A note on this clone: Its antigen is as yet unknown. Other DNA sequences in this specimen translate into the identical CDR3.

J is TRBJ2-7 and V is TRBV9, with 9 bases fitting TRBD1. Sequenced input: PBMCs. This receptor was identified in a human donor in good health. As DNA, the CDR3 is TGTGCCAGCAGCGTAGGAACGGGACAGGGTTACGAGCAGTACTTC. Translation gives CASSVGTGQGYEQYF.